This T cell receptor (beta chain) was recorded in a study of cytomegalovirus exposure and HLA in healthy donors. Whole-study results and caveats: Indistinguishable V segments, including TRBV6-2 and TRBV6-3, were excluded.

The primer mix had 60 Vbeta and 13 Jbeta primers. The assay was immunoSEQ multiplex PCR, and TCRdb's table has in-frame clones only and misses some. The sample consists of 100,000 to 120,000 clones, around four fifths of them appearing once. Each donor's status was that of a healthy bone marrow donor. Note on this clone: Its cognate antigen is unknown. One end of the junction varies from germline; a read error may be responsible.

This CDR3 is built from 15 residues. The germline V gene has CDR1 SEHNR and CDR2 FQNEAQ (reference sequence). Material for sequencing was PBMCs. The chain carries TRBV7-9 and TRBJ2-7, with TRBD1 matching over 8 bases. The source of this sequence is a woman aged 60 to 75 in good health and CMV-seropositive. CDR3 sequence reads: CSSSLGDRRANEQYF. Written as DNA, the CDR3 is TGTTCCAGCAGCTTAGGGGACAGGAGGGCTAACGAGCAGTACTTC. Full variable domain (rest looked up from reference TRBV7-9 and TRBJ2-7): DTGVSQNPRHKITKRGQNVTFRCDPISEHNRLYWYRQTLGQGPEFLTYFQNEAQLEKSRLLSDRFSAERPKGSFSTLEIQRTEQGDSAMYLCSSSLGDRRANEQYFGPGTRLTVT.